The T cell receptor (beta chain) under discussion was sequenced for a study of T cell changes during pregnancy in multiple sclerosis. Germline-derived CDR1 and CDR2 are MNHEY and SVGAGI. V lost 9 bases and J lost 5; bases outside the gene matches: 10. CDR3 length: 14 residues. The method was immunoSEQ multiplex PCR; TCRdb's version includes in-frame clones alone and lacks a portion of them. The data show some 48,000 clones, around 90% seen once. The clonotype originates from a female donor in good health, enrolled as a control in a pregnancy study. The sequenced sample was CD4+ T cells from peripheral blood mononuclear cells, obtained after pregnancy. The V call is TRBV6-5, the J call TRBJ2-3; 8 nucleotides match TRBD2. The CDR3, as DNA: TGTGCCAGTCGGAGCGGGGGCGGAGGAGATACGCAGTATTTT. Translated: CASRSGGGGDTQYF.